This TCR beta chain stems from a study of blood T cell repertoires in COVID-19. Whole-study context: Material from acute and convalescent COVID-19 was sourced from the United States, Italy and Spain.

Original data processing: Amplification from reference gene primers served as the basis for estimated nucleated cell counts. Profiled with immunoSEQ multiplex PCR; TCRdb holds only in-frame clones, not every one. That table furnishes V, J and clone size, whereas the DNA furnished D and trimming. The sample contains tens of thousands of clones, roughly 77% of which appear only once. The TCR sequence derives from a woman between 65 and 79 years old with acute or convalescent COVID-19. The sequencing input was peripheral blood.

CDR3 DNA sequence: TGTGCCAGCAGCGAGAGTGGAGGCAATCAGCCCCAGCATTTT. It translates to CASSESGGNQPQHF. The chain has TRBV7-6 and TRBJ1-5; no clear D. V was pared by 5 bases and J by 2 bases, with 10 bases between. Germline lookup yields CDR1 SGHVS and CDR2 FNYEAQ. The CDR3 length is 14 residues.